This record looks at one T cell receptor beta chain sequence and its context. The antigen remains unidentified. The data are from a study of CXCR3-negative and CXCR3-positive naive CD8 T cells. 5' RACE with UMI labels generated the TRB cDNA libraries. After re-calling the 5' RACE reads, TCRdb lists one entry per CDR3 protein, DNA absent. Its table records roughly 40,000 distinct CDR3 sequences. Study-wide results and limits: Naive CXCR3-negative cells resembled naive CXCR3-positive cells in TRBV-TRBJ usage; memory cells differed.

There are 17 residues in the CDR3. The germline V gene has CDR1 LGHNA and CDR2 YSLEER. This chain links TRBV4-3 with TRBJ2-3; TCRdb's D call of TRBD1 is untestable without DNA. The clonotype originates from a human donor in good health. Some clones in this sample may be carry-over from other donors' samples. Sequenced material: memory CD8+ T cells from blood. The CDR3 region is CASSQDRGRGSTDTQYF.